This TCR beta chain was identified during a study of quantifying T cell responses using KT2 cells. Across the whole study: TCR alpha and beta constant-region primers primed reverse transcription of RNA. Under optimum conditions, T4 ligation efficiency was estimated at more than 8%.

An oligo carrying a UMI was ligated to the cDNA 3' end. The first PCR ran 4 to 5 cycles with an equimolar RC1.1 and RC1.2 beta primer mix. From the second PCR onward, TCR alpha and beta chains were processed separately. TCRdb re-analysed the UMI-ligation and nested PCR reads in MiXCR, keeping a single row per CDR3 protein. The sample records fewer than 40,000 distinct CDR3 sequences, 7.3% being singletons. Notes on the study in general: KT2 sequences were detected down to about one KT2 cell per 100,000 PBMC.

KT2, a clone with a known TCR, was spiked into unfractionated PBMC. Trimming left V 11 bases short and J 7 bases short, with 15 bases between. Germline lookup yields CDR1 MRHNA and CDR2 SNTAGT. The CDR3 is 12 residues long. This clonotype was recorded many times. Its antigen is not known. The sequence was obtained from a human donor. Specimen: PBMCs spiked with cells of the T cell clone KT2. The chain recombines TRBV6-4 with TRBJ1-5, with D maybe TRBD1 (6 bases). This chain's CDR3 is CALSRRGQPQHF. CDR3 DNA: TGTGCCTTATCCCGAAGGGGGCAGCCCCAGCATTTT.